This note documents a single T cell receptor (beta chain) sequence. The target antigen is unknown. The assay was immunoSEQ multiplex PCR, and TCRdb's table has in-frame clones only and misses some. In the table there are around 130,000 clones, around 91% of which are singletons. The data derive from a study of T cell responses to AZD1222 COVID-19 vaccine. The study, taken as a whole, reports: The reported proportion of spike-specific TCRs targeting unmutated variant regions was nearly half. The donor group comprised mostly white British people and more females; the analysis possibly underestimated clonal diversity.

Here the sequenced sample was peripheral blood, taken on day 0 of AZD1222 vaccination. This clonotype originated in an adult in good health.

The CDR3 nucleotides read TGCGCCAGCAGCTTTGGAGAAAGGGAAAAACTGTTTTTT. Its translation: CASSFGEREKLFF. The V and J genes are TRBV4-1 and TRBJ1-4, with D hard to call. There are 13 residues in the CDR3. Germline V gene data show CDR1 as MGHRA and CDR2 as YSYEKL. Trimming pared 5 bases from V and 8 bases from J, leaving 12 bases between.